The sequence of this T cell receptor (beta chain) was determined in a study of beta chain features in type 1 diabetes. Findings and caveats of the study: The naive, central memory and Treg TCRB repertoires of patients appeared to be more similar to one another than those of healthy donors. Within each of all four CD4+ subsets, Type 1 diabetes patients had TCRB CDR3s that were moderately but significantly shorter.

Expressed TCRB transcripts were sequenced after all isolated RNA was converted to cDNA. The protocol was immunoSEQ multiplex PCR, while the TCRdb copy is restricted to in-frame clones and leaves out a portion. Among some 660,000 clones listed, 11% to 15% were seen once. In the case of this clone: Its antigen is as yet unknown.

Deletions cut 8 bases from V and 2 bases from J, with 8 bases between. CDR3 length: 12 amino acids. Looked up from germline, CDR1 is ENHRY and CDR2 is SYGVKD. Sequencing was carried out using naive CD4+ T cells from blood. This sequence was found in a man younger than 35 with type 1 diabetes. This rearrangement joins TRBV10-3 to TRBJ2-3; D assignment may be TRBD1 or TRBD2 (5 bases each). CDR3 DNA: TGTGCCATCGGGACCCTCACAGATACGCAGTATTTT. Translation: CAIGTLTDTQYF.